At least ten counts were recorded for the clone carrying this T cell receptor (beta chain). As yet, its antigen is unknown. Germline V lookup: CDR1 SGHRS, CDR2 YFSETQ. V lost 1 base and J lost 0, with 9 bases in between. The CDR3 extends over 15 amino acids. The authors obtained PBMCs from 10 ml of fresh peripheral blood. It was RNA transcripts that yielded the amplified TCR beta CDR3 regions. The HTBI primer set was used in a first-round RT-PCR of the TCR CDR3. MiXCR was run by TCRdb on the multiplex PCR reads, yielding one entry per CDR3 protein. Among 600,000 to 650,000 distinct CDR3 sequences listed, roughly 17% were seen once. The data were taken from a study of T cells in Graves' hyperthyroidism and ophthalmopathy. Study results and caveats: Blood shared most expanded thyroid clonotypes above 0.001. A 13 V-J signature model discriminated ophthalmopathy versus stable hyperthyroidism.

The V call is TRBV5-1, the J call TRBJ2-3; D is uncertain. Source material: blood. The source is a woman in her twenties or thirties with Graves' hyperthyroidism. Here the CDR3 DNA reads TGCGCCAGCAGCTTGCTCGCGTTTAGCACAGATACGCAGTATTTT. Its translation is CASSLLAFSTDTQYF.